This is a list of T cell receptor beta chains from one sample in a study of PD-L1 blockade in urothelial cancer. TCRdb's copy holds only in-frame clones and misses some; the assay was immunoSEQ multiplex PCR. This table has around 70,000 clones, 90% appearing once. Material: PBMCs, obtained around atezolizumab (anti-PD-L1) treatment. The receptors shown here come from a man between 70 and 80 years old with urothelial cancer. Both conserved end residues are part of each CDR3. The D gene is left open where the match is weak. Not all rows give a size; the values are once, few, many and, for expanded clones, a class.

d_call | clone_size | j_call | cdr3_length | v_call | cdr3_aa | cdr3_nt
TRBD2 | . | TRBJ2-7 | 16 | TRBV6-5 | CASSYSGGGGPYEQYF | TGTGCCAGCAGTTACTCGGGCGGGGGAGGGCCGTACGAGCAGTACTTC
. | . | TRBJ1-4 | 14 | TRBV18 | CASSSLGANEKLFF | TGTGCCAGCTCATCTCTCGGGGCTAATGAAAAACTGTTTTTT
. | . | TRBJ2-7 | 15 | TRBV5-4 | CASSLGGRGPYEQYF | TGTGCCAGCAGCTTGGGTGGCAGGGGCCCCTACGAGCAGTACTTC
TRBD2 | . | TRBJ2-7 | 16 | TRBV7-2 | CASSLARLAATYEQYF | TGTGCCAGCAGCTTAGCTCGACTAGCGGCCACCTACGAGCAGTACTTC
. | . | TRBJ1-2 | 13 | TRBV7-9 | CASSLVGGIGYTF | TGTGCCAGCAGCTTAGTCGGGGGGATTGGCTACACCTTC
. | . | TRBJ2-2 | 15 | TRBV15 | CATSSRIPGAGELFF | TGTGCCACCAGCAGCCGCATACCAGGGGCCGGGGAGCTGTTTTTT
TRBD1 | . | TRBJ2-7 | 15 | TRBV23-1 | CASSPTGSHTYEQYF | TGCGCCAGCAGTCCGACAGGGAGCCATACCTACGAGCAGTACTTC
. | . | TRBJ1-5 | 12 | TRBV5-5 | CASSLADQPQHF | TGTGCCAGCAGCTTGGCAGATCAGCCCCAGCATTTT
TRBD1 | . | TRBJ2-1 | 18 | TRBV5-1 | CASSWGSRRDRGNNEQFF | TGCGCCAGCAGCTGGGGGTCGCGGAGGGACAGGGGAAACAATGAGCAGTTCTTC
. | . | TRBJ1-1 | 14 | TRBV5-5 | CASSSGLLGTEAFF | TGTGCCAGCAGCTCGGGTCTTTTGGGCACTGAAGCTTTCTTT
. | . | TRBJ1-2 | 16 | TRBV5-6 | CASSLDGGVRNYGYTF | TGTGCCAGCAGCTTGGACGGCGGTGTAAGAAACTATGGCTACACCTTC
. | once | TRBJ2-1 | 17 | TRBV9 | CASSVGTGVGVGNEQFF | TGTGCCAGCAGCGTCGGAACGGGAGTGGGGGTAGGGAATGAGCAGTTCTTC
TRBD1 | . | TRBJ2-6 | 19 | TRBV27 | CASSFDRAIFGTGANVLTF | TGTGCCAGCAGTTTCGACAGGGCTATATTTGGGACTGGGGCCAACGTCCTGACTTTC
. | once | TRBJ1-2 | 14 | TRBV2 | CASSDRAETYGYTF | TGTGCCAGCAGTGACAGGGCAGAAACTTATGGCTACACCTTC
. | . | TRBJ2-3 | 17 | TRBV10-3 | CAIRTVGDWGVTDTQYF | TGTGCCATAAGGACCGTGGGGGATTGGGGGGTCACAGATACGCAGTATTTT
TRBD2 | . | TRBJ2-7 | 18 | TRBV5-4 | CASSFGGAGQSLHYEQYF | TGTGCCAGCAGCTTCGGGGGGGCGGGGCAATCCCTTCACTACGAGCAGTACTTC
TRBD1 | once | TRBJ2-6 | 17 | TRBV10-3 | CAISAGQGRVGANVLTF | TGTGCCATCAGTGCTGGACAGGGGAGAGTAGGGGCCAACGTCCTGACTTTC
TRBD2 | . | TRBJ2-1 | 18 | TRBV11-2 | CASSHGLAGSGGRNEQFF | TGTGCCAGCAGCCATGGGCTAGCGGGCTCTGGGGGGCGAAATGAGCAGTTCTTC
. | . | TRBJ1-1 | 14 | TRBV7-6 | CASSLGRGLVEAFF | TGTGCCAGCAGCTTGGGCAGGGGATTAGTCGAAGCTTTCTTT
. | . | TRBJ2-7 | 16 | TRBV5-4 | CASSLKVQGDSYEQYF | TGTGCCAGCAGCTTGAAGGTCCAGGGTGACTCCTACGAGCAGTACTTC
. | once | TRBJ1-1 | 17 | TRBV2 | CASSEGFWQIQNTEAFF | TGTGCCAGCAGTGAAGGATTTTGGCAGATACAGAACACTGAAGCTTTCTTT
TRBD2 | . | TRBJ2-5 | 15 | TRBV27 | CASSQFRGERETQYF | TGTGCCAGCAGTCAATTCCGGGGGGAGCGGGAGACCCAGTACTTC
TRBD1 | . | TRBJ1-1 | 14 | TRBV19 | CASSRTGLNTEAFF | TGTGCCAGTAGTCGGACAGGATTGAACACTGAAGCTTTCTTT
TRBD1 | . | TRBJ1-5 | 17 | TRBV19 | CASSIDLVQGSNQPQHF | TGTGCCAGTAGTATAGATCTCGTACAGGGGAGCAATCAGCCCCAGCATTTT
TRBD2 | . | TRBJ2-7 | 16 | TRBV10-2 | CASSDSGGGRTYEQYF | TGCGCCAGCAGTGACTCCGGGGGGGGCCGAACCTACGAGCAGTACTTC
TRBD2 | . | TRBJ2-7 | 12 | TRBV9 | CASSKRENEQYF | TGTGCCAGCAGTAAGCGGGAGAACGAGCAGTACTTC
TRBD2 | few | TRBJ2-7 | 13 | TRBV19 | CASSSGRAGEQYF | TGTGCCAGTTCGAGCGGGAGGGCGGGGGAGCAGTACTTC
. | . | TRBJ1-2 | 15 | TRBV7-9 | CASSLAAHPNYGYTF | TGTGCCAGCAGCTTAGCGGCACACCCCAACTATGGCTACACCTTC
TRBD1 | . | TRBJ1-1 | 17 | TRBV4-1 | CASSQVLPGQGGFEAFF | TGCGCCAGCAGCCAGGTGTTACCGGGACAGGGCGGTTTTGAAGCTTTCTTT
. | . | TRBJ2-4 | 19 | TRBV4-1 | CASSQESPSPEATKNIQYF | TGCGCCAGCAGCCAAGAGAGCCCATCCCCTGAAGCGACCAAAAACATTCAGTACTTC
TRBD1 | once | TRBJ2-6 | 15 | TRBV19 | CASSRTGTGANVLTF | TGTGCCAGTAGTCGGACAGGCACTGGGGCCAACGTCCTGACTTTC
TRBD1 | . | TRBJ2-2 | 17 | TRBV9 | CASSVDQIKGATGELFF | TGTGCCAGCAGCGTAGATCAGATTAAGGGGGCCACCGGGGAGCTGTTTTTT
TRBD1 | . | TRBJ1-2 | 16 | TRBV6-6 | CASSPTPRDRGGGYTF | TGTGCCAGCAGTCCAACCCCCCGGGACAGGGGTGGAGGCTACACCTTC
. | . | TRBJ2-1 | 14 | TRBV9 | CASSVSGFYNEQFF | TGTGCCAGCAGCGTAAGCGGTTTCTACAATGAGCAGTTCTTC
TRBD1 | . | TRBJ2-5 | 15 | TRBV5-1 | CASSPGQGHLETQYF | TGCGCCAGCAGCCCCGGACAGGGCCACCTTGAGACCCAGTACTTC
TRBD2 | . | TRBJ2-5 | 18 | TRBV7-9 | CASSSWPVLAGVWETQYF | TGTGCCAGCAGCTCGTGGCCAGTGCTAGCGGGAGTTTGGGAGACCCAGTACTTC
TRBD1 | . | TRBJ2-6 | 16 | TRBV27 | CASSRDRVSGANVLTF | TGTGCCAGCAGCCGAGACAGGGTGTCTGGGGCCAACGTCCTGACTTTC
TRBD1 | . | TRBJ1-5 | 13 | TRBV6-5 | CASGDRGNQPQHF | TGTGCCAGCGGGGACAGGGGAAATCAGCCCCAGCATTTT
. | large | TRBJ1-1 | 13 | TRBV30 | CAWSARENTEAFF | TGTGCCTGGAGTGCCCGGGAGAACACTGAAGCTTTCTTT
TRBD2 | . | TRBJ2-7 | 15 | TRBV6-6 | CASSPSGRASGEQYF | TGTGCCAGCAGTCCAAGCGGGAGGGCCTCTGGGGAGCAGTACTTC
. | few | TRBJ2-7 | 12 | TRBV12-5 | CASGHSSYEQYF | TGTGCTAGTGGTCACAGCTCCTACGAGCAGTACTTC
. | . | TRBJ1-1 | 14 | TRBV6-4 | CASRPYGENTEAFF | TGTGCCAGCAGACCATACGGGGAGAACACTGAAGCTTTCTTT
. | . | TRBJ2-4 | 14 | TRBV28 | CASSLTGGKNIQYF | TGTGCCAGCAGTCTCACCGGGGGAAAAAACATTCAGTACTTC
TRBD2 | . | TRBJ2-1 | 15 | TRBV5-1 | CASSLGGLASNEQFF | TGCGCCAGCAGCTTGGGGGGACTAGCTTCCAATGAGCAGTTCTTC
. | . | TRBJ1-2 | 19 | TRBV11-3 | CASSLDIAGRGRATYGYTF | TGTGCCAGCAGCTTAGATATTGCGGGGAGGGGCCGGGCCACTTATGGCTACACCTTC
TRBD2 | . | TRBJ2-3 | 15 | TRBV4-1 | CASSQDRVGGDTQYF | TGCGCCAGCAGCCAAGATAGAGTGGGGGGGGATACGCAGTATTTT
TRBD2 | . | TRBJ2-5 | 17 | TRBV4-2 | CASSQGSAGEGQETQYF | TGTGCCAGCAGCCAAGGATCGGCGGGAGAAGGGCAGGAGACCCAGTACTTC